This T cell receptor beta chain was sequenced for a study of OX40 agonist ivuxolimab in advanced cancers. The germline V and J ends were trimmed by 1 base and 0 bases, with 7 bases remaining between them. The germline V gene encodes CDR1 LNHDA and CDR2 SQIVND (reference sequence). This CDR3 has 15 amino acids. Clones were sequenced by immunoSEQ multiplex PCR, and TCRdb holds only the in-frame ones, with some missing. The sample shows 65,000 to 95,000 clones, 90% to 95% of them seen only once. Concerning this clone: Its antigen is unknown.

Study observations and caveats: The study did not work out the antigen specificity of the expanded peripheral T cells. The study found that CD8+ T cells averaged more expanded clones than CD4+. Both blood CD4+ and CD8+ T cells showed clonal growth by week 6 at 0.1 to 3.0 mg/kg. The study found among the lowest clonal expansion in partial responders at 0.1-3.0 mg/kg.

The material sequenced was CD4+ or CD8+ T cells sorted from blood, taken in a trial of the OX40 agonist ivuxolimab. This chain joins TRBV19 and TRBJ1-5; unclear D gene. The sequence was obtained from an adult with an advanced solid tumor such as melanoma, head and neck, liver or kidney cancer. The CDR3 protein is CASSIGGYSNQPQHF. In DNA form, the CDR3 reads TGTGCCAGTAGTATAGGTGGTTATAGCAATCAGCCCCAGCATTTT.